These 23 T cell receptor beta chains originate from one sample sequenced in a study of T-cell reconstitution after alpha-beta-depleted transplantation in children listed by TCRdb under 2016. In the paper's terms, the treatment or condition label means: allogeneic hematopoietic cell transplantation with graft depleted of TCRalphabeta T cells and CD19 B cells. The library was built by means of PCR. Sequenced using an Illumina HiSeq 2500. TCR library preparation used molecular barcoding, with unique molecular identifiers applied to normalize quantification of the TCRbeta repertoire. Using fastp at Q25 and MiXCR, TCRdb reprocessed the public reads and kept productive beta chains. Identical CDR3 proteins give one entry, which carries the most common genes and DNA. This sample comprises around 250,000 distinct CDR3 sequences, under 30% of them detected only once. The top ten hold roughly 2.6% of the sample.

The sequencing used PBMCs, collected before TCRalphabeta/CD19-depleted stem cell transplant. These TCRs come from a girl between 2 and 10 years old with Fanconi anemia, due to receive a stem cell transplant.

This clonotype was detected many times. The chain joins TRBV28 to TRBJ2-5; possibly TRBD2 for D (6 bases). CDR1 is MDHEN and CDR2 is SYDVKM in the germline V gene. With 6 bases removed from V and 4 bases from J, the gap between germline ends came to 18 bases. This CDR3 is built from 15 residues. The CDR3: CASRPPWGDAETQYF. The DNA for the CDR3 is TGTGCCAGCAGACCCCCGTGGGGGGATGCAGAGACCCAGTACTTC.

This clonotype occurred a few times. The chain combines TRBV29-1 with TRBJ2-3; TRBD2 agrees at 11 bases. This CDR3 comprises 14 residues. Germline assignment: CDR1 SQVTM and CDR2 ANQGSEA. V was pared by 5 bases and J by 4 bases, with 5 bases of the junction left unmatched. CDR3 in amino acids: CSVPGLAAPDTQYF. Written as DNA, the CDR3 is TGCAGCGTTCCGGGACTAGCGGCCCCAGATACGCAGTATTTT.

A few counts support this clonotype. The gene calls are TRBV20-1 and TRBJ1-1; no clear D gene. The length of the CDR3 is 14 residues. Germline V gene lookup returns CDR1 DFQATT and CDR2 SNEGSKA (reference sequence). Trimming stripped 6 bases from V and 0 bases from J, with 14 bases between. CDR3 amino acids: CSAMTTIMNTEAFF. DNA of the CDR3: TGCAGTGCCATGACAACCATCATGAACACTGAAGCTTTCTTT.

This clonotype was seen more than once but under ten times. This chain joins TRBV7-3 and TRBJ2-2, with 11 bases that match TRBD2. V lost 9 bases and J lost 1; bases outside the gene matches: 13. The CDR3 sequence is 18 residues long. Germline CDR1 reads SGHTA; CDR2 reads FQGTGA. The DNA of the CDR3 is TGTGCCAGACCTGGTTTAGCGGGACTAGCGGAGAACACCGGGGAGCTGTTTTTT. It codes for CARPGLAGLAENTGELFF.

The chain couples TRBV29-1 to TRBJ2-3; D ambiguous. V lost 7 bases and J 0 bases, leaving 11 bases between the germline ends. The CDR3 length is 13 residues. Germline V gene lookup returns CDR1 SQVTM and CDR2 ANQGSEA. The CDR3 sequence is CSAMKKSTDTQYF. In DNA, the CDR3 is TGCAGCGCCATGAAAAAGAGCACAGATACGCAGTATTTT.

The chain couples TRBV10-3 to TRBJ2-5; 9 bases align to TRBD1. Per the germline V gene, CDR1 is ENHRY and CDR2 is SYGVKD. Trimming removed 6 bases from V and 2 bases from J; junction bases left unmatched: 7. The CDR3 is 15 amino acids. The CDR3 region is CAISPGQGIQETQYF. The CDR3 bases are TGTGCCATCAGCCCGGGACAGGGCATTCAAGAGACCCAGTACTTC.

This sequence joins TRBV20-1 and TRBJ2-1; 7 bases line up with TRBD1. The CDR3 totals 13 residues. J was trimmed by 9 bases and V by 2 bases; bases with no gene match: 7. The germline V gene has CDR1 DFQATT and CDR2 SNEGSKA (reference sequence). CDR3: CSARSPTGSEQFF. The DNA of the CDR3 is TGCAGTGCTAGATCCCCGACAGGGTCTGAGCAGTTCTTC.

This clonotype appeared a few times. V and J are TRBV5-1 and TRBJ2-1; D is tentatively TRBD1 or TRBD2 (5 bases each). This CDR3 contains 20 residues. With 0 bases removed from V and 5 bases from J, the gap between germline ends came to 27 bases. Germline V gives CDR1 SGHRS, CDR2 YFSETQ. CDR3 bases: TGCGCCAGCAGCTTGGATGGACACCGGGACGGATTACGCAATAACAATGAGCAGTTCTTC. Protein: CASSLDGHRDGLRNNNEQFF.

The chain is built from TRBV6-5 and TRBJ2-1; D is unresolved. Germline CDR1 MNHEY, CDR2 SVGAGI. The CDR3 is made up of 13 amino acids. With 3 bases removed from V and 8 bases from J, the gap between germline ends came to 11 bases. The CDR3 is CASSYTGFDEQFF. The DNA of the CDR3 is TGTGCCAGCAGTTATACGGGTTTCGATGAGCAGTTCTTC.

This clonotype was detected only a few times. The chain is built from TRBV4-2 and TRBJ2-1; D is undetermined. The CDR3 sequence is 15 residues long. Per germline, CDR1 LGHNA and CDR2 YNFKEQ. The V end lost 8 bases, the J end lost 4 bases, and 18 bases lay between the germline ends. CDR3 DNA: TGTGCCAGCGGGTTTACGGCGGAGCAGTACAATGAGCAGTTCTTC. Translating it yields CASGFTAEQYNEQFF.

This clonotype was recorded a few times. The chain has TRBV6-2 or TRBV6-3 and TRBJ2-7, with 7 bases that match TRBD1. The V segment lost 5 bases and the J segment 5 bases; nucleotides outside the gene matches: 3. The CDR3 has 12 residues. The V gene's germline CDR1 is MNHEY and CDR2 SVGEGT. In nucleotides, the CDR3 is TGTGCCAGCAGTCTGACAGGGAACGAGCAGTACTTC. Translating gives CASSLTGNEQYF.

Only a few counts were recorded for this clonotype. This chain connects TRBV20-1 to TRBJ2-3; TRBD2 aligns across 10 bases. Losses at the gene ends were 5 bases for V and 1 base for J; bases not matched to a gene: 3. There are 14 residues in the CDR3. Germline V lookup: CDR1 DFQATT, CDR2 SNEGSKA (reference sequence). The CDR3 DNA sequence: TGCAGTGCTCGAGCGGGGGGGCGCACAGATACGCAGTATTTT. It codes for CSARAGGRTDTQYF.

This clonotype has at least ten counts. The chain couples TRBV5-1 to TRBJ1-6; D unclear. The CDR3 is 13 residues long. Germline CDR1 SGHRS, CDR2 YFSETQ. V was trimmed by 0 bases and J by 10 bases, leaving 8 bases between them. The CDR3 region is CASSLDRQSPLHF. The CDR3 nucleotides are TGCGCCAGCAGCTTGGACAGACAATCACCCCTCCACTTT.

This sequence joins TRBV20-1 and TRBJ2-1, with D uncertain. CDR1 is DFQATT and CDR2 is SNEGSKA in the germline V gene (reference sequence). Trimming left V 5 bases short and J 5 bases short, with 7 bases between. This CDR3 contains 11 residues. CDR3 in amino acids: CSADVDNEQFF. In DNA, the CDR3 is TGCAGTGCTGACGTGGACAATGAGCAGTTCTTC.

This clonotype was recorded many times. The CDR3, as DNA: TGCAGCGTTGAACCGGGGCCTCCTTTTTACGAGCAGTACTTC. Protein sequence: CSVEPGPPFYEQYF. The V gene is TRBV29-1, the J gene TRBJ2-7; either TRBD1 or TRBD2 may fit D (5 bases each). The CDR3 has 14 residues. The germline V gene encodes CDR1 SQVTM and CDR2 ANQGSEA. Trimming took off 2 bases at V and 4 bases at J, with 15 bases between the two ends.

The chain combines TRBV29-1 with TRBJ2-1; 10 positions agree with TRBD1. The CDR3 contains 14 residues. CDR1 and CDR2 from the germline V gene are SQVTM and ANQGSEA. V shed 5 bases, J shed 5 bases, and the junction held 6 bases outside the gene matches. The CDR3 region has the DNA TGCAGCGTTCTGACCGGGACAGGGGACAATGAGCAGTTCTTC. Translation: CSVLTGTGDNEQFF.

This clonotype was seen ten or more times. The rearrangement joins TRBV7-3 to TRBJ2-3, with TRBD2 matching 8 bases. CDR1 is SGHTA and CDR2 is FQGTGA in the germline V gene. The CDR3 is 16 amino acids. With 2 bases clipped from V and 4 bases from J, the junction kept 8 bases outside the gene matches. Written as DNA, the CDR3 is TGTGCCAGCAGCTTACGGGCCGGGACTAGATCAGATACGCAGTATTTT. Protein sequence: CASSLRAGTRSDTQYF.

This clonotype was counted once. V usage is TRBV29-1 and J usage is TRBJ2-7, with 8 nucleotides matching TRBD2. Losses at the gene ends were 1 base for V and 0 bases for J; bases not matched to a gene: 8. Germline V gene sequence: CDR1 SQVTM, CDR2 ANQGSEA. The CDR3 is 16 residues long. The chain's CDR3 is CSVEGRTGTSSYEQYF. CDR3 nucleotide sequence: TGCAGCGTTGAAGGTCGGACCGGGACTAGCTCCTACGAGCAGTACTTC.

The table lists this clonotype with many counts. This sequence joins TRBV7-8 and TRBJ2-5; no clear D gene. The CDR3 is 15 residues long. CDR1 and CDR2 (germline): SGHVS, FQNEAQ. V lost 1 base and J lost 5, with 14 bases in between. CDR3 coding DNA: TGTGCCAGCAGCTTAGGACCATACCCTGGCGAGACCCAGTACTTC. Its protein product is CASSLGPYPGETQYF.

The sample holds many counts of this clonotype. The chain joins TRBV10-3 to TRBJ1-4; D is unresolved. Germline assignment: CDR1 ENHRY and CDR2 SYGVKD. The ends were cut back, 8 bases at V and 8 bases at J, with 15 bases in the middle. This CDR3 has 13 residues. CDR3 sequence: CAIGRSGTEKLFF. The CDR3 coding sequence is TGTGCCATCGGGAGGTCGGGAACCGAAAAACTGTTTTTT.

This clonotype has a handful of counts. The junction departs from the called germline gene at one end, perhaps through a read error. CDR3 nucleotide sequence: TGTGCCAGCAGCCCCCCGGGGAACCCTGAAGCTTTCTTT. It codes for CASSPPGNPEAFF. The chain employs TRBV7-3 and TRBJ1-1; no clear D gene. Germline CDR1 reads SGHTA; CDR2 reads FQGTGA. CDR3 length equals 13 residues.

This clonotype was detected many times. CDR3 sequence reads: CAISEVPYPQHF. CDR3 nucleotide sequence: TGTGCCATCAGTGAGGTGCCCTACCCCCAGCATTTT. The chain couples TRBV10-3 to TRBJ1-5, with D hard to call. The V end lost 2 bases, the J end lost 10 bases, and 9 bases lay between the germline ends. Germline CDR1 reads ENHRY; CDR2 reads SYGVKD. The CDR3 has 12 residues.

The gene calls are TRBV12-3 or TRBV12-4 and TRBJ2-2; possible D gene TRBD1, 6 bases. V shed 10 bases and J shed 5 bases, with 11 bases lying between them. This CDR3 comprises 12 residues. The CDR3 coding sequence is TGTGCCACCCTTACAGGGACCGGGGAGCTGTTTTTT. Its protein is CATLTGTGELFF.